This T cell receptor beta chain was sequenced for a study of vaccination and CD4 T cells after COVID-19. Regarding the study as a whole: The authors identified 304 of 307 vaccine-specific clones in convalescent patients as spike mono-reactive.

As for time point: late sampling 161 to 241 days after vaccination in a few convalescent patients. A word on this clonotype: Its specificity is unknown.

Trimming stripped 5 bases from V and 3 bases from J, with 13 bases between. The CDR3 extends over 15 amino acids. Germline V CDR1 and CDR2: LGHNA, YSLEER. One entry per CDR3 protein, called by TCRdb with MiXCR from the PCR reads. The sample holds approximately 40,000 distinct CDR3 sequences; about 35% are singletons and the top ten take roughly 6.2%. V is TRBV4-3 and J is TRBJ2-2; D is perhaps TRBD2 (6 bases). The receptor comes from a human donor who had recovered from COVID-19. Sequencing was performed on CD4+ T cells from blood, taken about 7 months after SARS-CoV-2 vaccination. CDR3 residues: CASSDRDLHTGELFF. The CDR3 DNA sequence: TGCGCCAGCAGCGACCGGGACTTACACACCGGGGAGCTGTTTTTT.